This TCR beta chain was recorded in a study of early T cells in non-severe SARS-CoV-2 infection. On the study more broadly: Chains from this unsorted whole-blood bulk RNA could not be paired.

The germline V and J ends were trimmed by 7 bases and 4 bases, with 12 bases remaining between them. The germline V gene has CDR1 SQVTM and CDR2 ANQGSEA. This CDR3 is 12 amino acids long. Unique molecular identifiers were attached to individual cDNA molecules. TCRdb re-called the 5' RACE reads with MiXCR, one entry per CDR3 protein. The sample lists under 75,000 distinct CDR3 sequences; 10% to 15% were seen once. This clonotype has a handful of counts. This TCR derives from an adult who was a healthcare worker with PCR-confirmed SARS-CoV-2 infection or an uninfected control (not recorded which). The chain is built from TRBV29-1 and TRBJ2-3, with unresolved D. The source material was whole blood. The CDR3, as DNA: TGCAGCGCTCTGCTAGGGTCAGATACGCAGTATTTT. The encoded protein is CSALLGSDTQYF.